The rows below give T cell receptor beta chains drawn from one sample of a study of T-cell reconstitution after alpha-beta-depleted transplantation in children. TCRdb reprocessed the PCR reads with MiXCR, giving one entry per CDR3 protein. The repertoire consists of fewer than 700,000 distinct CDR3 sequences, with 23% occurring once and the leading ten covering 13% to 15%. The specimen was PBMCs, mostly from graft donor cells, collected 360 days after TCRalphabeta/CD19-depleted stem cell transplant. The receptors originated from a boy under two years old who had a stem cell transplant for acute myeloid leukemia, so the T cells may come from the graft donor. CDR3s leave out the opening cysteine and the closing phenylalanine or tryptophan.

TRBV2	ASFPNRGYEQY
TRBV5-5	ASSLGSGGQY
TRBV20-1	SASGGDAEAF
TRBV27	ASSFGTASTGELF
TRBV12-3/TRBV12-4	ASSFDRGRDEQF
TRBV12-3/TRBV12-4	ASTQSSNQPQH
TRBV6-5	ASSYSQGTDTQY
TRBV11-2	ASSPWGASGNQPQH
TRBV5-8	ASSSLQGASSTDTQY
TRBV28	ASSADRVGRPQH
TRBV12-3/TRBV12-4	ASSPDRVIGNTEAF
TRBV6-6	ASSRLFSYEQY
TRBV7-8	ASSVVRDTQY
TRBV12-3/TRBV12-4	ASRAPPERGGDWTEQF
TRBV2	ASMINYGYT
TRBV2	ASTDSAGESDTQY
TRBV12-3/TRBV12-4	ASSSLWRGDRNEQF
TRBV20-1	SARSIGTGGDEQF
TRBV4-1	ASSPGTGSKETQY
TRBV9	ASSEGPGSKNIQY
TRBV5-6	ASSMHYEQY
TRBV20-1	SASRDRGSHMNTEAF
TRBV25-1	ASSGDRASNQPQH
TRBV24-1	ATSDLGRGYT
TRBV7-2	ASSLQNQEETQY
TRBV28	ASRPTGLRTGELF